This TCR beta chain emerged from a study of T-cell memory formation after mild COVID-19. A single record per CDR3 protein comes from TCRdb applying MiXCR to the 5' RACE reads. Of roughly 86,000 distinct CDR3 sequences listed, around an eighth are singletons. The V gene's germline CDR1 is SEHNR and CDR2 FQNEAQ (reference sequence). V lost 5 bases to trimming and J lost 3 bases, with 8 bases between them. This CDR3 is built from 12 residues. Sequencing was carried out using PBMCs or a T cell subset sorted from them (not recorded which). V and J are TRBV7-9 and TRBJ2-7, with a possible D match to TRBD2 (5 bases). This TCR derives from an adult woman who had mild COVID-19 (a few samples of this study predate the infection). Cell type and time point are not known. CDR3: CASSDRDYEQYF. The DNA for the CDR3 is TGTGCCAGCAGCGACCGGGACTACGAGCAGTACTTC. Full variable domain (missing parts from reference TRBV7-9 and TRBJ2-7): DTGVSQNPRHKITKRGQNVTFRCDPISEHNRLYWYRQTLGQGPEFLTYFQNEAQLEKSRLLSDRFSAERPKGSFSTLEIQRTEQGDSAMYLCASSDRDYEQYFGPGTRLTVT.